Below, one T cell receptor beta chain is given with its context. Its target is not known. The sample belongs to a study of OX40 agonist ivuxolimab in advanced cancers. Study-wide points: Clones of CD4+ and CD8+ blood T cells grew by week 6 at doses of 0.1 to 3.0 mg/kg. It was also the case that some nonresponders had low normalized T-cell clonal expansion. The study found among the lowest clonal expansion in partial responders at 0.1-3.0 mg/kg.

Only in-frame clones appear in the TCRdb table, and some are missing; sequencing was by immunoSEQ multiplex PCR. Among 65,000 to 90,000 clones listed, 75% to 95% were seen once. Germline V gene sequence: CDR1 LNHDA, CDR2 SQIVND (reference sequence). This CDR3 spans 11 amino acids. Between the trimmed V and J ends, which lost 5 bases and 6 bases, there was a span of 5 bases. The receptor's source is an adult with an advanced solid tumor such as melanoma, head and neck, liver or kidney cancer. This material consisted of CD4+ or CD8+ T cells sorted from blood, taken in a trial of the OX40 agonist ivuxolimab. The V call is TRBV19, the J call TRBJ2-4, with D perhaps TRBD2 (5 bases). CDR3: CASSEGNIQYF. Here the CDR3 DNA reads TGTGCCAGTAGTGAGGGAAACATTCAGTACTTC.